The following is a T cell receptor beta chain sequence with its context. The data were obtained in a study of blood T cell repertoires in COVID-19. Donors were grouped by their self-reported clinical history. How the authors handled the data: Using reference gene primer amplification, nucleated cell counts were estimated. Some clones are missing from TCRdb's copy, which holds only in-frame ones; the method was immunoSEQ multiplex PCR. V and J calls plus clone size are reproduced from that table; the DNA served to infer D and trimming. The table records approximately 210,000 clones, about 86% of them present only once. The CDR3 has 15 amino acids. V was pared by 6 bases and J by 0 bases, with 12 bases between. Germline loops: CDR1 LNHDA, CDR2 SQIVND (reference sequence).

The TCR sequence derives from a woman aged 45-59 years with acute COVID-19. The chain combines TRBV19 with TRBJ1-5, with D possibly matching TRBD1 (6 bases). The sample comprised PBMCs or T cells enriched from blood (not recorded which). CDR3 coding DNA: TGTGCCAGTAGAAGCGGACAGCCTAGCAATCAGCCCCAGCATTTT. Protein sequence: CASRSGQPSNQPQHF. Combining the CDR3 with reference TRBV19 and TRBJ1-5 gives the whole variable domain DGGITQSPKYLFRKEGQNVTLSCEQNLNHDAMYWYRQDPGQGLRLIYYSQIVNDFQKGDIAEGYSVSREKKESFPLTVTSAQKNPTAFYLCASRSGQPSNQPQHFGDGTRLSIL.